This is a list of T cell receptor beta chains from one sample in a study of T cell responses to AZD1222 COVID-19 vaccine. TCRdb's table, derived via immunoSEQ multiplex PCR, lists solely in-frame clones and lacks some. The sample lists 120,000 or so clones, 88% occurring once. The material was peripheral blood, obtained on day 0 of AZD1222 vaccination. These receptors came from an adult in good health. The CDR3 runs from the conserved cysteine through the conserved F or W. A D gene is named only where the DNA matches it firmly. Rows may omit the clone size; those that give it use once, few, many or a size class.

TRBJ2-3	TRBV7-9	TRBD2	18	.	CASSLGTSGRGGTDTQYF	TGTGCCAGCAGCTTAGGGACTAGCGGGAGAGGGGGCACAGATACGCAGTATTTT
TRBJ2-3	TRBV30	TRBD2	15	.	CAWAGGEAIPDTQYF	TGTGCCTGGGCGGGGGGGGAGGCCATCCCAGATACGCAGTATTTT
TRBJ1-5	TRBV19	.	16	.	CASSIVGGGDGQPQHF	TGTGCCAGTAGTATAGTAGGGGGAGGGGACGGACAGCCCCAGCATTTT
TRBJ1-1	TRBV7-9	.	13	.	CASSLTGTTEAFF	TGTGCCAGCAGCTTAACTGGGACCACTGAAGCTTTCTTT
TRBJ2-1	TRBV20-1	.	14	.	CSASLGGGYNEQFF	TGCAGTGCTAGTCTAGGGGGGGGATACAATGAGCAGTTCTTC
TRBJ1-3	TRBV6-5	.	14	.	CASSLQDQGNTIYF	TGTGCCAGCAGTCTCCAGGACCAAGGAAACACCATATATTTT
TRBJ2-7	TRBV20-1	TRBD1	14	.	CSASWTGSAHEQYF	TGCAGTGCTAGTTGGACAGGGAGCGCACACGAGCAGTACTTC
TRBJ1-1	TRBV9	TRBD1	14	.	CASSPGQGNTEAFF	TGTGCCAGCAGCCCCGGACAGGGGAACACTGAAGCTTTCTTT
TRBJ2-7	TRBV2	.	13	.	CASSPDNSYEQYF	TGTGCCAGCAGCCCTGACAACTCCTACGAGCAGTACTTC
TRBJ1-1	TRBV6-5	.	15	.	CASSYSKGMGTEAFF	TGTGCCAGCAGTTACTCGAAGGGGATGGGGACTGAAGCTTTCTTT
TRBJ2-7	TRBV19	TRBD1	13	.	CASSGTGGYEQYF	TGTGCCAGTAGTGGGACAGGGGGCTACGAGCAGTACTTC
TRBJ2-1	TRBV11-2	.	16	.	CASSPFRTTSYNEQFF	TGTGCCAGCAGCCCCTTCCGGACAACGTCCTACAATGAGCAGTTCTTC
TRBJ2-2	TRBV11-3	TRBD2	20	few	CASSSSPGLAGGRNTGELFF	TGTGCCAGCAGCTCCTCTCCGGGGCTAGCGGGGGGCCGGAACACCGGGGAGCTGTTTTTT